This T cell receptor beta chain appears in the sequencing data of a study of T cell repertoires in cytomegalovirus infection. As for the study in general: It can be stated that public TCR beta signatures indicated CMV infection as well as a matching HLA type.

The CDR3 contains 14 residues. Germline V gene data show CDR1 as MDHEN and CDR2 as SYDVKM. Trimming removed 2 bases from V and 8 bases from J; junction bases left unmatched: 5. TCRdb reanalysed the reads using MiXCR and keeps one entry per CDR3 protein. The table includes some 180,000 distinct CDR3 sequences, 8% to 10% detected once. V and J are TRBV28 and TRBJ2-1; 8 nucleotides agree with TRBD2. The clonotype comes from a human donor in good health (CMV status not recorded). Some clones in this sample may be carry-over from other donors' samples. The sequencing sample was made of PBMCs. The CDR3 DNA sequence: TGTGCCAGCAGTTTAGTGCGGGAGGCCCATGAGCAGTTCTTC. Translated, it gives CASSLVREAHEQFF.